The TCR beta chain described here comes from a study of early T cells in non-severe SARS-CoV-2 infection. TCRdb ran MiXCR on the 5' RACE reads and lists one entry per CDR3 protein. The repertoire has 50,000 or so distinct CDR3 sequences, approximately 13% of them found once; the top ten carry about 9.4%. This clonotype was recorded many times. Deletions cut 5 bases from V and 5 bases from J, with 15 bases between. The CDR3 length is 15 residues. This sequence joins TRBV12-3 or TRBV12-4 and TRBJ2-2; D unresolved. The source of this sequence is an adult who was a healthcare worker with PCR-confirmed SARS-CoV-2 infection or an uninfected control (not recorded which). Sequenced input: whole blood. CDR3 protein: CASSQRQKETGELFF. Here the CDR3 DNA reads TGTGCCAGCAGTCAGAGGCAAAAAGAGACCGGGGAGCTGTTTTTT.